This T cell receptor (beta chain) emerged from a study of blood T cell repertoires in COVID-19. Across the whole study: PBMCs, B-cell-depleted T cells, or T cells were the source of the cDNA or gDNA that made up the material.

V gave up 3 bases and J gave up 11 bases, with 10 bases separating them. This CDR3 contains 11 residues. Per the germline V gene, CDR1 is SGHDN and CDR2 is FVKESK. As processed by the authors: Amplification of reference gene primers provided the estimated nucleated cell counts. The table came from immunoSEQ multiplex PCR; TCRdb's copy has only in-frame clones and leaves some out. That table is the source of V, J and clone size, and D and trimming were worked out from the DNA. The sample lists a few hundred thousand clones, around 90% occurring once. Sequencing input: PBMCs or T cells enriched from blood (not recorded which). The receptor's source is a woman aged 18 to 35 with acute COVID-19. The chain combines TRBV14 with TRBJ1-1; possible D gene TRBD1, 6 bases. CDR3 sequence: CASSQGAWAFF. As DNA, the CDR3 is TGTGCCAGCAGCCAGGGGGCATGGGCTTTCTTT.